This T cell receptor (beta chain) is from a study of OX40 agonist ivuxolimab in advanced cancers. Whole-study context: Six ivuxolimab dose levels, 0.01 to 10 mg/kg, were given intravenously every 2 weeks. The diagnoses of dose-escalation patients were hepatocellular carcinoma, melanoma, renal cell or head and neck cancer.

The data were produced by immunoSEQ multiplex PCR, yet TCRdb's version contains in-frame clones alone and is incomplete. The table lists some 40,000 clones, approximately 90% of them singletons. Concerning this clone itself: Antigen unknown.

CDR3 length: 15 amino acids. Germline CDR1 and CDR2: SGDLS and YYNGEE. The J segment lost 6 bases and the V segment lost 7 bases, leaving 13 bases of the junction unmatched. Overall study findings and caveats: Relative to CD4+, CD8+ T cells held more expanded clones on average.

The sample consisted of CD4+ or CD8+ T cells sorted from blood, taken in a trial of the OX40 agonist ivuxolimab. The chain uses TRBV9 and TRBJ2-3; 8 bases agree with TRBD1. This TCR came from an adult with an advanced solid tumor such as melanoma, head and neck, liver or kidney cancer. CDR3 DNA sequence: TGTGCCAGCGGAGCCACAGGGGGGCCAGGGGATACGCAGTATTTT. Amino acid sequence: CASGATGGPGDTQYF.